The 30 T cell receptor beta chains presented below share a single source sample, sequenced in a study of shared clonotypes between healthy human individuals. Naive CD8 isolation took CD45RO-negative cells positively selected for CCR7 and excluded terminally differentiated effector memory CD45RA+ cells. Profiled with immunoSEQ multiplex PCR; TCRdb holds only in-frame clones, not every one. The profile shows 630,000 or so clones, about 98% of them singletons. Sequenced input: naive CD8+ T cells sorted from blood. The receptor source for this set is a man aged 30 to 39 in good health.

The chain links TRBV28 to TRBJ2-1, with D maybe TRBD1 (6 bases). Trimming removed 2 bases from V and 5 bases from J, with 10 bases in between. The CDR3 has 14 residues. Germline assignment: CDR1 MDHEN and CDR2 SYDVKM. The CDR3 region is CASSLAAGDNEQFF. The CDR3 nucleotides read TGTGCCAGCAGTTTAGCGGCAGGGGACAATGAGCAGTTCTTC.

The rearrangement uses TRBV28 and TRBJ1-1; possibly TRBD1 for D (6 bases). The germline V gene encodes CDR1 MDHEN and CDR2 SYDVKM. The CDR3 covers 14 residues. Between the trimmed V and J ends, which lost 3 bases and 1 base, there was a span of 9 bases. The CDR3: CASSFRRGNTEAFF. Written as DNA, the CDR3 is TGTGCCAGCAGTTTCCGCAGGGGGAACACTGAAGCTTTCTTT. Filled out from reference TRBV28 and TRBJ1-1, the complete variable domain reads DVKVTQSSRYLVKRTGEKVFLECVQDMDHENMFWYRQDPGLGLRLIYFSYDVKMKEKGDIPEGYSVSREKKERFSLILESASTNQTSMYLCASSFRRGNTEAFFGQGTRLTVV.

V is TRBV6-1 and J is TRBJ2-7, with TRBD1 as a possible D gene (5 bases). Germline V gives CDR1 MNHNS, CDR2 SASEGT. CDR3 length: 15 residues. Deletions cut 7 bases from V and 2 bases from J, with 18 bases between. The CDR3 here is CASKGDSLWTYEQYF. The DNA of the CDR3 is TGTGCCAGCAAAGGTGACAGTCTTTGGACCTACGAGCAGTACTTC.

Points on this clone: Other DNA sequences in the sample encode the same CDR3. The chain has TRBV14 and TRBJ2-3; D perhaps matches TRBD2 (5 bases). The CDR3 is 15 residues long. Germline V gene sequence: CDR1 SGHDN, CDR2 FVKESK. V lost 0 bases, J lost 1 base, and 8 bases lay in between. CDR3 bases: TGTGCCAGCAGCCAAGATGCGGGTGGCACAGATACGCAGTATTTT. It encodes CASSQDAGGTDTQYF.

CDR3 amino acids: CASSFPEPGLAASTDTQYF. Written as DNA, the CDR3 is TGTGCCAGCAGCTTCCCAGAGCCGGGACTAGCGGCTAGCACAGATACGCAGTATTTT. V and J are TRBV7-9 and TRBJ2-3; 11 nucleotides match TRBD2. CDR1 and CDR2 (germline): SEHNR, FQNEAQ (reference sequence). The CDR3 consists of 19 residues. V gave up 3 bases and J gave up 0 bases; unmatched junction bases: 11.

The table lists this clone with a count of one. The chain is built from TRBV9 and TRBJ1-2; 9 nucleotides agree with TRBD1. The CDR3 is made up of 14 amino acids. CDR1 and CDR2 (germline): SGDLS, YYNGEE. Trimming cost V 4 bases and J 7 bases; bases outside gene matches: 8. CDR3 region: CASSKGTGTGGYTF. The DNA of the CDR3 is TGTGCCAGCAGCAAAGGGACAGGGACAGGTGGCTACACCTTC.

CDR3 protein: CASGTLKNIQYF. CDR3 bases: TGTGCCAGCGGGACTCTGAAAAACATTCAGTACTTC. This chain uses TRBV2 with TRBJ2-4; maybe TRBD2 (6 bases). V was pared by 8 bases and J by 4 bases, with 9 bases between. CDR3 size: 12 residues. Germline assignment: CDR1 SNHLY and CDR2 FYNNEI.

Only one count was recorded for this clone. The CDR3 here is CASSEEAGSYNEQFF. CDR3 nucleotide sequence: TGTGCCAGCAGTGAAGAAGCGGGAAGCTACAATGAGCAGTTCTTC. The V gene is TRBV6-1, the J gene TRBJ2-1, with 7 bases that match TRBD2. The V segment lost 1 base and the J segment 3 bases; nucleotides outside the gene matches: 3. This CDR3 is 15 amino acids long. The germline V gene encodes CDR1 MNHNS and CDR2 SASEGT.

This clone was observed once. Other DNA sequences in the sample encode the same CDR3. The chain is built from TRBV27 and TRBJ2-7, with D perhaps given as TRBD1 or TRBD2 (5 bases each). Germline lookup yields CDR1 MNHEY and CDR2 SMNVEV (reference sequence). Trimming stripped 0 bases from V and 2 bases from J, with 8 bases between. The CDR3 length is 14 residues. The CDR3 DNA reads TGTGCCAGCAGTTTATCGGGACGGACCTACGAGCAGTACTTC. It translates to CASSLSGRTYEQYF.

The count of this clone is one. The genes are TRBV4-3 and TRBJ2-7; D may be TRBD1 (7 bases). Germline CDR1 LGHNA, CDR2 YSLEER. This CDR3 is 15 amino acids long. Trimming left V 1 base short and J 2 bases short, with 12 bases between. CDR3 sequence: CASSQVGGGPYEQYF. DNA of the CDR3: TGCGCCAGCAGCCAAGTAGGAGGGGGCCCCTACGAGCAGTACTTC.

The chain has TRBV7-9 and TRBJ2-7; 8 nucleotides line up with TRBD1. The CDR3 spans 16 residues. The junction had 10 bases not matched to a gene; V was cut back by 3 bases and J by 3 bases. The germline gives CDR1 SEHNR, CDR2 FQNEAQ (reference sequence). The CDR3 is CASSLGAGQGRYEQYF. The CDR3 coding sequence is TGTGCCAGCAGCTTGGGGGCAGGACAGGGACGCTACGAGCAGTACTTC. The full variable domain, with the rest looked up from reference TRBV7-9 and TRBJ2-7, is DTGVSQNPRHKITKRGQNVTFRCDPISEHNRLYWYRQTLGQGPEFLTYFQNEAQLEKSRLLSDRFSAERPKGSFSTLEIQRTEQGDSAMYLCASSLGAGQGRYEQYFGPGTRLTVT.

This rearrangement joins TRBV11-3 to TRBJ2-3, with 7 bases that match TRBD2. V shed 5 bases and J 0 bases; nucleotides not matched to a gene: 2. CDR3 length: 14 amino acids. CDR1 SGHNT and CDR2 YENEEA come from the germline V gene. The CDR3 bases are TGTGCCAGCAGCCCTAGCGGAAGCACAGATACGCAGTATTTT. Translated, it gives CASSPSGSTDTQYF.

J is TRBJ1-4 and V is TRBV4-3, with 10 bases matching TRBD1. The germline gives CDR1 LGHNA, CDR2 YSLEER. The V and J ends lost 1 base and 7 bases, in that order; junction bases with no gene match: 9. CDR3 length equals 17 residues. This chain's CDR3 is CASSQATGGMLIEKLFF. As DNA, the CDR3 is TGCGCCAGCAGCCAAGCGACAGGGGGCATGTTGATTGAAAAACTGTTTTTT.

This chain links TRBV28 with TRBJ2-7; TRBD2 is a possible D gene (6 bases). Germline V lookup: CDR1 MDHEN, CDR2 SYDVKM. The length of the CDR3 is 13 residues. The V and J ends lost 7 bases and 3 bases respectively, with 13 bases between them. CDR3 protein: CASTSGTYYEQYF. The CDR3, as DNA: TGTGCCAGCACCTCTGGGACTTACTACGAGCAGTACTTC. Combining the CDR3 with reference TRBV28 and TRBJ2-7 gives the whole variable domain DVKVTQSSRYLVKRTGEKVFLECVQDMDHENMFWYRQDPGLGLRLIYFSYDVKMKEKGDIPEGYSVSREKKERFSLILESASTNQTSMYLCASTSGTYYEQYFGPGTRLTVT.

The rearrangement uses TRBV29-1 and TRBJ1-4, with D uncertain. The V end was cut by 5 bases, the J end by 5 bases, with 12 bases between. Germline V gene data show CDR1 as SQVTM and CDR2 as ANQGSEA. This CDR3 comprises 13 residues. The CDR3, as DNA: TGCAGCGTTTTAGACGGAATAAATGAAAAACTGTTTTTT. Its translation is CSVLDGINEKLFF.

The CDR3 DNA reads as TGCAGCGTTGGGATTGCGGACTACAATGAGCAGTTCTTC. It is translated as CSVGIADYNEQFF. J is TRBJ2-1 and V is TRBV29-1; D remains ambiguous. The length of the CDR3 is 13 residues. V was pared by 4 bases and J by 3 bases, with 10 bases between. Germline V gives CDR1 SQVTM, CDR2 ANQGSEA.

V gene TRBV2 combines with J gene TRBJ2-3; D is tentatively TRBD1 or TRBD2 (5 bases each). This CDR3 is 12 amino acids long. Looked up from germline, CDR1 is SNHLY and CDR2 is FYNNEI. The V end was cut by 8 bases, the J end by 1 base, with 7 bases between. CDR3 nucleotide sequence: TGTGCCAGCCTGGGACGCACAGATACGCAGTATTTT. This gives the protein CASLGRTDTQYF.

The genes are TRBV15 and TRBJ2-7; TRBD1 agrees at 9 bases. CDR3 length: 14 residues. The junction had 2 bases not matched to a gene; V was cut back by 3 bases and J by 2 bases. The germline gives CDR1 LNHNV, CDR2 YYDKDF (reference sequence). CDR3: CATSRTGGTYEQYF. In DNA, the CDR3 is TGTGCCACCAGCAGGACAGGGGGGACCTACGAGCAGTACTTC.

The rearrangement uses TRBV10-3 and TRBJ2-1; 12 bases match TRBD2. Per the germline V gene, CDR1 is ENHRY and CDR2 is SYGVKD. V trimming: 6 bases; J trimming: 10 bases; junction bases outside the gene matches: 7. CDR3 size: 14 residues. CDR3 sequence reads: CAISRLAGAGEQFF. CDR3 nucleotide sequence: TGTGCCATCAGCAGACTAGCGGGAGCTGGGGAGCAGTTCTTC.

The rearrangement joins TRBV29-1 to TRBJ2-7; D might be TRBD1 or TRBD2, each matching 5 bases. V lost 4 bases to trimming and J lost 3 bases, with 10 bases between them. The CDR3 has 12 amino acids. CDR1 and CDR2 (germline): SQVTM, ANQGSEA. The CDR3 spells CSVGGDSYEQYF. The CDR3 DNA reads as TGCAGCGTTGGGGGAGACAGCTACGAGCAGTACTTC.

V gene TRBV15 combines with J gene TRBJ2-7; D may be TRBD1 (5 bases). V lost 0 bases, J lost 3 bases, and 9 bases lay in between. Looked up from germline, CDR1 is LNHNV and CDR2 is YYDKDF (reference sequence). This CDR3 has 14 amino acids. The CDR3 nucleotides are TGTGCCACCAGCAGAGACGACAGAGGCTACGAGCAGTACTTC. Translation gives CATSRDDRGYEQYF. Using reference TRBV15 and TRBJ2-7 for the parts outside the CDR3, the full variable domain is DAMVIQNPRYQVTQFGKPVTLSCSQTLNHNVMYWYQQKSSQAPKLLFHYYDKDFNNEADTPDNFQSRRPNTSFCFLDIRSPGLGDTAMYLCATSRDDRGYEQYFGPGTRLTVT.

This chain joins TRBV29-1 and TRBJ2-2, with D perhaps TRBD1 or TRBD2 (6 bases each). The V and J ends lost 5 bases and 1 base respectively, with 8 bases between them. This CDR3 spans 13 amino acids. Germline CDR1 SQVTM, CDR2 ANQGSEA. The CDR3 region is CSVKGGNTGELFF. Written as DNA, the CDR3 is TGCAGCGTTAAGGGGGGGAACACCGGGGAGCTGTTTTTT.

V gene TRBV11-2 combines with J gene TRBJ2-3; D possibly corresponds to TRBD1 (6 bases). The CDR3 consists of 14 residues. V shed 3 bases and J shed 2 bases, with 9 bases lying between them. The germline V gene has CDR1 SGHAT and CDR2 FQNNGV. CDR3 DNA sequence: TGTGCCAGCAGCTTGGACAGCACCACAGATACGCAGTATTTT. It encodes CASSLDSTTDTQYF. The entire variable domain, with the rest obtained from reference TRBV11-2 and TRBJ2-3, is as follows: EAGVAQSPRYKIIEKRQSVAFWCNPISGHATLYWYQQILGQGPKLLIQFQNNGVVDDSQLPKDRFSAERLKGVDSTLKIQPAKLEDSAVYLCASSLDSTTDTQYFGPGTRLTVL.

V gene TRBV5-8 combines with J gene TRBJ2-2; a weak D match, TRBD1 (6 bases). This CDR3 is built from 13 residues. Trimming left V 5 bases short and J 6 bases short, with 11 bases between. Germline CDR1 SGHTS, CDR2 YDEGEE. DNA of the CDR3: TGTGCCAGCAGGCCTAGGGGGTCCGGGGAGCTGTTTTTT. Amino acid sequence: CASRPRGSGELFF.

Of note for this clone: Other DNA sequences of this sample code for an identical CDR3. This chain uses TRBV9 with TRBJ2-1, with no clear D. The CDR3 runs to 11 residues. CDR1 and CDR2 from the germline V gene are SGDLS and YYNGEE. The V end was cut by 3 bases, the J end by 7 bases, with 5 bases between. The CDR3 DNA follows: TGTGCCAGCAGCGCAGGTAATGAGCAGTTCTTC. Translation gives CASSAGNEQFF.

As DNA, the CDR3 is TGTGCCAGCAGTACGGACGTCGGGGCATTAAATGAGCAGTTCTTC. The encoded protein is CASSTDVGALNEQFF. The chain joins TRBV27 to TRBJ2-1; D may be TRBD1 or TRBD2 (5 bases each). This CDR3 is 15 amino acids long. Germline V gives CDR1 MNHEY, CDR2 SMNVEV (reference sequence). V dropped 5 bases and J dropped 7 bases, with 18 bases sitting between them.

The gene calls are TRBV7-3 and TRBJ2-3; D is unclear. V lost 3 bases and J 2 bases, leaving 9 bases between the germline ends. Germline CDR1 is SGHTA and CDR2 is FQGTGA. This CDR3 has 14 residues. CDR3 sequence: CASSLAVTTDTQYF. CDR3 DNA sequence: TGTGCCAGCAGCTTGGCGGTGACCACAGATACGCAGTATTTT.

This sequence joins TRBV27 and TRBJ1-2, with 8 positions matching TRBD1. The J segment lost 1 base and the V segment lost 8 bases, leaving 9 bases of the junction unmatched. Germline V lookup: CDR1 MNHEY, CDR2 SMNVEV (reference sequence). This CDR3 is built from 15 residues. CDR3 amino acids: CASSGQGAVNYGYTF. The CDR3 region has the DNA TGTGCCAGCTCTGGGCAGGGGGCAGTTAACTATGGCTACACCTTC.

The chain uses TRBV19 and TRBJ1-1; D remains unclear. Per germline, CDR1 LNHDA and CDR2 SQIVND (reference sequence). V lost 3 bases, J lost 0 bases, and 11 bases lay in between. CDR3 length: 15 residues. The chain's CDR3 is CASSIMWEVNTEAFF. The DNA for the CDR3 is TGTGCCAGTAGTATCATGTGGGAGGTGAACACTGAAGCTTTCTTT.

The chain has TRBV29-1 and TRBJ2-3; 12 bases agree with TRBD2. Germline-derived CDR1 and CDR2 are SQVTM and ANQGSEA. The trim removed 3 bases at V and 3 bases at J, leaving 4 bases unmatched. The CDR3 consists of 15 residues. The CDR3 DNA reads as TGCAGCGTTGATTCTAGCGGGAGGGCTACAGATACGCAGTATTTT. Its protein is CSVDSSGRATDTQYF.